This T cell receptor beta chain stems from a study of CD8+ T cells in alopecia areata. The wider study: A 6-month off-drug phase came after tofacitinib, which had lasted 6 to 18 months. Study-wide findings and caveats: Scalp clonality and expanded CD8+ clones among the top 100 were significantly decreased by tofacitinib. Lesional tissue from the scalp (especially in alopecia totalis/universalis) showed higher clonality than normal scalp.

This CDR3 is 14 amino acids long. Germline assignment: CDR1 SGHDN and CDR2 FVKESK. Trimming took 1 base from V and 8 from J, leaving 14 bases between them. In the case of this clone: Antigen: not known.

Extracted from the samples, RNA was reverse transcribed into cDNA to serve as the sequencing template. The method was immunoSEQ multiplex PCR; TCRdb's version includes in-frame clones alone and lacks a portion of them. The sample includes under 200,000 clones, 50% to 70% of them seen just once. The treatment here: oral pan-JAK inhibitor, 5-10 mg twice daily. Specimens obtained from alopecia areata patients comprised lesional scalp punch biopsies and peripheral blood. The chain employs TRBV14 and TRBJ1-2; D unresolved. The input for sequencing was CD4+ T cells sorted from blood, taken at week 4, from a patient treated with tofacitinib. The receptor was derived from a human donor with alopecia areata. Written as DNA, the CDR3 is TGTGCCAGCAGCCAAGGGCCGACGGCCGCCGGCTACACCTTC. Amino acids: CASSQGPTAAGYTF.